A single T cell receptor beta chain is shown here with its context. The data stem from a study of cytomegalovirus exposure and HLA in healthy donors. Germline CDR1 and CDR2: SGHTS and YDEGEE. V gave up 3 bases and J gave up 2 bases; unmatched junction bases: 5. The CDR3 spans 15 residues. PCR employed 60 Vbeta and 13 Jbeta primers. The protocol was immunoSEQ multiplex PCR, while the TCRdb copy is restricted to in-frame clones and leaves out a portion. This table lists fewer than 150,000 clones. The chain is built from TRBV5-8 and TRBJ1-2, with TRBD1 matching 9 bases. The clonotype was recovered from a man in his forties in good health and CMV-seronegative. The specimen sequenced was PBMCs. The CDR3 loop is CASSSGTGRNYGYTF. Written as DNA, the CDR3 is TGTGCCAGCAGCTCTGGGACAGGGAGGAACTATGGCTACACCTTC.